The clone carrying this T cell receptor (beta chain) was counted only a few times. The sample originates from a study of response to subunit inactivated influenza vaccine. In germline, CDR1 is SGHRS, CDR2 YFSETQ. Germline trimming cut 6 bases from V and 5 bases from J; bases unmatched to any gene: 4. The CDR3 totals 13 residues. Each CDR3 protein gets one entry after TCRdb re-called the RT-PCR reads with MiXCR. The data hold some 570,000 distinct CDR3 sequences, with around 10% observed a single time. The same sample was also studied in work on T cells expressing NK-cell markers. Per that paper: A 5'RACE template switching approach incorporating UMIs was used to make TCR beta cDNA. Top CD8+ clonotypes included the dominant CD3+CD56+NKG2C+ clonotypes in roughly six donors.

This specimen consisted of PBMCs from blood, obtained on the day of vaccination. The J gene is TRBJ2-5, the V gene TRBV5-1, with 10 bases fitting TRBD2. The clonotype comes from a man between 45 and 60 years old who received an inactivated influenza vaccine. The CDR3 spells CASTPSGGETQYF. DNA of the CDR3: TGCGCCAGCACCCCTAGCGGGGGTGAGACCCAGTACTTC.